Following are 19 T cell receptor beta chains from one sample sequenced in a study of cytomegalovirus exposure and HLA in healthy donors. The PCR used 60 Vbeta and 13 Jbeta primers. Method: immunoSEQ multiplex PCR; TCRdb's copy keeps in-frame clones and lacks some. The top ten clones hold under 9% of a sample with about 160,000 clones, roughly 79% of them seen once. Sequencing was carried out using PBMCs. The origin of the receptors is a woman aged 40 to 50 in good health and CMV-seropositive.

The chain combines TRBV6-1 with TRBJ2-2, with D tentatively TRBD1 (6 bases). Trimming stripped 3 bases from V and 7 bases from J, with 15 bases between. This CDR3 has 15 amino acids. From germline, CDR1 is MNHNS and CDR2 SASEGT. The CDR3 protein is CASSDMGAGSGELFF. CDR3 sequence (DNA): TGTGCCAGCAGTGATATGGGGGCCGGTAGCGGGGAGCTGTTTTTT.

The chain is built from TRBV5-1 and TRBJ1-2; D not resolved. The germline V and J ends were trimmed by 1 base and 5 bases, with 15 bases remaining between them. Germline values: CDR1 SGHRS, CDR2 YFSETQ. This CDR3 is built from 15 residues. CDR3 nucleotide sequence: TGCGCCAGCAGCTTGAATGGGAGGGAAGGTTATGGCTACACCTTC. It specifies CASSLNGREGYGYTF.

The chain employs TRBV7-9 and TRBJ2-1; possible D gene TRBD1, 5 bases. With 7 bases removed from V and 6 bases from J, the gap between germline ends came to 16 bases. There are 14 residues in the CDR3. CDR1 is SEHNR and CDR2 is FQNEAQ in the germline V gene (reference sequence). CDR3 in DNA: TGTGCCAGCACCCCGACAGTCCTCCCCAATGAGCAGTTCTTC. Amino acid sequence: CASTPTVLPNEQFF.

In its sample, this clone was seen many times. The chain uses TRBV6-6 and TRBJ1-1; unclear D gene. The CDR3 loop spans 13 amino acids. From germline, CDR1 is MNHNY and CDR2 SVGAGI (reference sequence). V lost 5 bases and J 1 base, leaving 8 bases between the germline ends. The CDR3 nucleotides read TGTGCCAGCAGTCCGACTCAGAACACTGAAGCTTTCTTT. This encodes CASSPTQNTEAFF.

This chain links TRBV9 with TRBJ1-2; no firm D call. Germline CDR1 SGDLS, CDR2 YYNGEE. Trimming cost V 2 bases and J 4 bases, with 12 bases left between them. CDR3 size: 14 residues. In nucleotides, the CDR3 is TGTGCCAGCAGCGTTTCCTCACAACCCTATGGCTACACCTTC. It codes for CASSVSSQPYGYTF.

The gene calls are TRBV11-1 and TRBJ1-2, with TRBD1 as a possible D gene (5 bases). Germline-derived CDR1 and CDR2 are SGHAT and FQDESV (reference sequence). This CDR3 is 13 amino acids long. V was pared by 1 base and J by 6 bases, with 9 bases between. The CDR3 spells CASSLDQGHGYTF. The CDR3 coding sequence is TGTGCCAGCAGCTTAGATCAGGGCCATGGCTACACCTTC. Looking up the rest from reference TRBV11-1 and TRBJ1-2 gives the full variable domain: EAEVAQSPRYKITEKSQAVAFWCDPISGHATLYWYRQILGQGPELLVQFQDESVVDDSQLPKDRFSAERLKGVDSTLKIQPAELGDSAMYLCASSLDQGHGYTFGSGTRLTVV.

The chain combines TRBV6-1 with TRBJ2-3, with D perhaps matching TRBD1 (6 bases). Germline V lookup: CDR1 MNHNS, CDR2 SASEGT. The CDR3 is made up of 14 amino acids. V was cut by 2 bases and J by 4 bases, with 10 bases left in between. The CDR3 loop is CASSEIGGPDTQYF. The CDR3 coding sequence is TGTGCCAGCAGTGAAATTGGGGGCCCAGATACGCAGTATTTT.

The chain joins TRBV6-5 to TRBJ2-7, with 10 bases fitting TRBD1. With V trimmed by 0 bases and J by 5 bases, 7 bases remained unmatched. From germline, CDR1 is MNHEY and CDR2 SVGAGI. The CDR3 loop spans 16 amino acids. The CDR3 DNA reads TGTGCCAGCAGTTACTCGGGTGGGACAGGGGTCAACGAGCAGTACTTC. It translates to CASSYSGGTGVNEQYF.

In DNA, the CDR3 is TGTGCCAGCAGCTTGGAGCAGGGAATACTAGCCAAAAACATTCAGTACTTC. It encodes CASSLEQGILAKNIQYF. The V and J genes are TRBV5-6 and TRBJ2-4, with D possibly TRBD1 on 5 matching bases. V dropped 0 bases and J dropped 0 bases, with 13 bases sitting between them. Germline assignment: CDR1 SGHDT and CDR2 YYEEEE. The CDR3 runs to 17 residues.

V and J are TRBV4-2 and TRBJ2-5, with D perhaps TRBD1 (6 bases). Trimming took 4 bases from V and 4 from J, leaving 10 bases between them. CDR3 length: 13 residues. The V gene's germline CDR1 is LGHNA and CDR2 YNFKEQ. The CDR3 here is CASSLKGGETQYF. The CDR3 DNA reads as TGTGCCAGCAGCCTAAAAGGGGGAGAGACCCAGTACTTC.

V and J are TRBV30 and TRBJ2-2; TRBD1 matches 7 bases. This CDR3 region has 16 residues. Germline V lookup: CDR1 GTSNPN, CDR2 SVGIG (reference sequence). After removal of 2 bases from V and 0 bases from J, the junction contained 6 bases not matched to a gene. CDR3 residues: CAWSPRQGANTGELFF. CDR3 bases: TGTGCCTGGAGTCCTAGGCAGGGGGCGAACACCGGGGAGCTGTTTTTT.

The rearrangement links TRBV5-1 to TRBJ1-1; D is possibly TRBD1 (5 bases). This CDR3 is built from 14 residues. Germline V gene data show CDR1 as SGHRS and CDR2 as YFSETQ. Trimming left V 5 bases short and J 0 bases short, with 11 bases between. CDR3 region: CASRAGGMNTEAFF. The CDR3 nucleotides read TGCGCCAGCAGGGCGGGGGGAATGAACACTGAAGCTTTCTTT.

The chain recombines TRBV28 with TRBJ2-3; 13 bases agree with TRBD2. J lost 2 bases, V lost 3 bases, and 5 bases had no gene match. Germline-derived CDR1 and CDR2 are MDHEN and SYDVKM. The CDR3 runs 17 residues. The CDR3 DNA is TGTGCCAGCAGTTTGAGGGGACTAGCGGGGTTCACAGATACGCAGTATTTT. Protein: CASSLRGLAGFTDTQYF. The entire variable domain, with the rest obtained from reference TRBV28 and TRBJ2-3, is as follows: DVKVTQSSRYLVKRTGEKVFLECVQDMDHENMFWYRQDPGLGLRLIYFSYDVKMKEKGDIPEGYSVSREKKERFSLILESASTNQTSMYLCASSLRGLAGFTDTQYFGPGTRLTVL.

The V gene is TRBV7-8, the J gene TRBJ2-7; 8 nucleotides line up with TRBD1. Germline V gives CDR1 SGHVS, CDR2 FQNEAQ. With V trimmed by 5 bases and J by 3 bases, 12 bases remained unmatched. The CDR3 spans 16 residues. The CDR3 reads CASSLGQGRTLYEQYF. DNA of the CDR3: TGTGCCAGCAGCCTAGGACAGGGAAGGACCCTCTACGAGCAGTACTTC.

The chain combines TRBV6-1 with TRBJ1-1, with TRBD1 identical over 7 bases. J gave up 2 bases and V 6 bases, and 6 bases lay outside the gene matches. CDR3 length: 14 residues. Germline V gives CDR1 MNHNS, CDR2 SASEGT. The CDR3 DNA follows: TGTGCCAGCAGCCTACAGGGGACAAACACTGAAGCTTTCTTT. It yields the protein CASSLQGTNTEAFF.

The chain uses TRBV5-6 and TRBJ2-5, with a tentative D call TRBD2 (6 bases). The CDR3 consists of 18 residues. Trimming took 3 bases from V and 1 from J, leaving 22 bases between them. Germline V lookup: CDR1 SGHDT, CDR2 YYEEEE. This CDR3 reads CASSSGGFRSYFQETQYF. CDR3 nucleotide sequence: TGTGCCAGCAGCTCCGGGGGTTTCAGATCCTATTTCCAAGAGACCCAGTACTTC.

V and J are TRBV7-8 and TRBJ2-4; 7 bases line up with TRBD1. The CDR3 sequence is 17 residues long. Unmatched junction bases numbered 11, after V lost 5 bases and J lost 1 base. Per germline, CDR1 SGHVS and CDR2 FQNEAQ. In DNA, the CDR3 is TGTGCCAGCAGCCCCCAGGCTGAGGGGGCGGCCAAAAACATTCAGTACTTC. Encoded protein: CASSPQAEGAAKNIQYF.

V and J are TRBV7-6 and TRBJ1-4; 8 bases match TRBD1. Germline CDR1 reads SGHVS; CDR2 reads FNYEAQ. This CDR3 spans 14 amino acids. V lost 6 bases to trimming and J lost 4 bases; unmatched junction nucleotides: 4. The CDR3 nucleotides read TGTGCCAGCAGAACAGGGGGAAATAATGAAAAACTGTTTTTT. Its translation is CASRTGGNNEKLFF.

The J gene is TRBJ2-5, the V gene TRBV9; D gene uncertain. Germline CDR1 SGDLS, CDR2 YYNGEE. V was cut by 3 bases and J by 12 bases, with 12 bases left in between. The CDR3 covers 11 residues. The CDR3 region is CASSDSVREYF. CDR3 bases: TGTGCCAGCAGCGATTCGGTCCGGGAGTACTTC.